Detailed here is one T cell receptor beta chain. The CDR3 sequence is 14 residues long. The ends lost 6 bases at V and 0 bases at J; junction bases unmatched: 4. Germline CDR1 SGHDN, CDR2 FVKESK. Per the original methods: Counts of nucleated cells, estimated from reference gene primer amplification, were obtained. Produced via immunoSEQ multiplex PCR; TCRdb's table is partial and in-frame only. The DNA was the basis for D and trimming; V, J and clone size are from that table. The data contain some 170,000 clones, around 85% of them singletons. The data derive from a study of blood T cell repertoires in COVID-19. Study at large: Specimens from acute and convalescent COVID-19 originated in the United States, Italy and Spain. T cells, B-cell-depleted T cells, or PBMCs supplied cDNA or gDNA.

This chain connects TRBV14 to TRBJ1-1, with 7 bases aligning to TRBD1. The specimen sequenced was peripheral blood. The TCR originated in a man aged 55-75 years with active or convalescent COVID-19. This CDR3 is CASSHQGVNTEAFF. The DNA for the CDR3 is TGTGCCAGCAGTCACCAGGGGGTGAACACTGAAGCTTTCTTT.